This T cell receptor (beta chain) originates from a study of shared clonotypes between healthy human individuals. The study, taken as a whole, reports: Measured sharing among donors was expected to vary with sequencing depth.

The V and J ends lost 5 bases and 3 bases, in that order; junction bases with no gene match: 6. The CDR3 is 14 residues long. CDR1 and CDR2 (germline): SGHTA, FQGNSA. The authors combined CD45RO+ cells with CCR7-negative CD45RA+ TemRA cells as CD8 memory. As for this clone: Its antigen is not identified.

Assay used: immunoSEQ multiplex PCR; TCRdb lists only in-frame clones, some missing. This sample carries roughly 720,000 clones, 90% of them seen once, and the ten largest clones take less than 40%. V is TRBV7-2 and J is TRBJ2-7; the match to TRBD2 covers 8 bases. Material: memory CD8+ T cells from PBMCs. This sample's subset: CD45RO+ cells pooled with CCR7-negative TemRA cells. The sequence came from a man aged 18 to 29 in good health. Some clones in this sample may be carry-over from other donors' samples. The CDR3: CASSPLAVVYEQYF. The DNA for the CDR3 is TGTGCCAGCAGCCCACTAGCGGTCGTCTACGAGCAGTACTTC.